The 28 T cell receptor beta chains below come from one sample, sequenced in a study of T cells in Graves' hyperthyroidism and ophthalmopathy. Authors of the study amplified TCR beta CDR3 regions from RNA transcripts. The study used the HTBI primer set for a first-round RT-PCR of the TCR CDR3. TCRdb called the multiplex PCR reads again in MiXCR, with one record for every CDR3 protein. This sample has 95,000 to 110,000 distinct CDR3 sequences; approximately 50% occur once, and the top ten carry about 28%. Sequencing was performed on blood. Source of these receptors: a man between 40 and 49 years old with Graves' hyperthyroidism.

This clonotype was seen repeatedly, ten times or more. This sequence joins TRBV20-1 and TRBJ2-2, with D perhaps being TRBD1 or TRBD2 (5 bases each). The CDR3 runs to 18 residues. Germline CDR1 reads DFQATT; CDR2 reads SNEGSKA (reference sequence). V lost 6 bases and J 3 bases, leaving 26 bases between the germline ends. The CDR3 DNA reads TGCAGTGCCGCTCGGGACCGTCGAATTCTACGGGACACCGGGGAGCTGTTTTTT. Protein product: CSAARDRRILRDTGELFF.

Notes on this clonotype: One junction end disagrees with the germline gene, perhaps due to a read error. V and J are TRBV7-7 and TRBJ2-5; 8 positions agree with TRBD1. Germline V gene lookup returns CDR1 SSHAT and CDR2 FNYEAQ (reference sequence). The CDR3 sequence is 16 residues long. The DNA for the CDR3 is TGTGCTAGCAGCCCGCACGCGGACAGGGCCCAAGAGACCCAGTACTTC. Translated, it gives CASSPHADRAQETQYF. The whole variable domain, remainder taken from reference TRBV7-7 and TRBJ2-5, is GAGVSQSPRYKVTKRGQDVTLRCDPISSHATLYWYQQALGQGPEFLTYFNYEAQPDKSGLPSDRFSAERPEGSISTLTIQRTEQRDSAMYRCASSPHADRAQETQYFGPGTRLLVL.

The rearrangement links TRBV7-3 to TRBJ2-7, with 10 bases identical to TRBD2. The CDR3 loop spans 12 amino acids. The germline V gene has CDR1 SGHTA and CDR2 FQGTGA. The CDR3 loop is CAPSGRRYEQYF. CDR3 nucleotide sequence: TGTGCTCCTAGCGGGAGAAGATACGAGCAGTACTTC.

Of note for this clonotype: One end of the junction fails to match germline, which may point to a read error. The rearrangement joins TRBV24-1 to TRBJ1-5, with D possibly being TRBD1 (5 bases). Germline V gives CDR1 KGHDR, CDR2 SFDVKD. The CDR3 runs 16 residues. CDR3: CATSENDRVSNQPQHF. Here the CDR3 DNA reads TGCGCCACCAGTGAAAATGACAGAGTTAGCAATCAGCCCCAGCATTTT.

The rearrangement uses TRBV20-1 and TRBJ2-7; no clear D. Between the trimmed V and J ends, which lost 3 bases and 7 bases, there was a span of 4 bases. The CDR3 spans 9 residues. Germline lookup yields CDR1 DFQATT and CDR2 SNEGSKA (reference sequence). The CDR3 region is CSARGEQYF. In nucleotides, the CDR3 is TGCAGTGCTAGGGGGGAGCAGTACTTC.

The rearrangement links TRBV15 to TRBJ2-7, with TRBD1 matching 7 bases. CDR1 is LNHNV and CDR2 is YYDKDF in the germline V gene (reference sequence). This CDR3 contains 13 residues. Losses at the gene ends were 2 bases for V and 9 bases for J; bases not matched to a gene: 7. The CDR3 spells CATSRPGQKPQYF. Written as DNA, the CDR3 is TGTGCCACCAGCAGACCGGGACAGAAGCCGCAGTACTTC.

The CDR3 sequence: CASSLLSSKETQYF. In nucleotides, the CDR3 is TGTGCCAGCAGCTTATTGTCTAGCAAAGAGACCCAGTACTTC. The rearrangement joins TRBV11-2 to TRBJ2-5; tentatively, D is TRBD2 (5 bases). Trimming cost V 2 bases and J 3 bases, with 10 bases left between them. CDR3 length: 14 amino acids. Germline-derived CDR1 and CDR2 are SGHAT and FQNNGV.

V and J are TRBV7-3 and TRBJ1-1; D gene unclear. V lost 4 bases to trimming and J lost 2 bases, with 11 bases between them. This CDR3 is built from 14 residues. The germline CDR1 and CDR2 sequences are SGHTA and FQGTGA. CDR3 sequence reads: CASSSRGLNTEAFF. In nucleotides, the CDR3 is TGTGCCAGCAGCTCGCGAGGGTTAAACACTGAAGCTTTCTTT.

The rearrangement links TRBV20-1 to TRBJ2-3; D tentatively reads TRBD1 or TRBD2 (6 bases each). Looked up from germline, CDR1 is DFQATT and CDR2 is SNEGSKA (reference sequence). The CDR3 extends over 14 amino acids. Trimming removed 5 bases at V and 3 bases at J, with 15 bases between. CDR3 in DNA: TGCAGTGCTGACCCCCCGGGGGCAACAGATACGCAGTATTTT. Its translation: CSADPPGATDTQYF.

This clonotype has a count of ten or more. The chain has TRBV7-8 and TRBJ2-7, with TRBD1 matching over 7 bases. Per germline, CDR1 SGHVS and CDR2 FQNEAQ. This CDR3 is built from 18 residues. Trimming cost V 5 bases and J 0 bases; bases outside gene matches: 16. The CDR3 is CASSGGQATIPSSYEQYF. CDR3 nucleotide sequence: TGTGCCAGCAGCGGAGGACAGGCGACGATACCGAGCTCCTACGAGCAGTACTTC.

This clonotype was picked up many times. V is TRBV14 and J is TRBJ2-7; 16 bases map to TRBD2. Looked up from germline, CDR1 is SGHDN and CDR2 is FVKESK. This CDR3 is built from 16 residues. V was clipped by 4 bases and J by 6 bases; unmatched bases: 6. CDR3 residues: CASSPGTSGRASEQYF. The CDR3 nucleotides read TGTGCCAGCAGCCCCGGGACTAGCGGGAGGGCCTCCGAGCAGTACTTC.

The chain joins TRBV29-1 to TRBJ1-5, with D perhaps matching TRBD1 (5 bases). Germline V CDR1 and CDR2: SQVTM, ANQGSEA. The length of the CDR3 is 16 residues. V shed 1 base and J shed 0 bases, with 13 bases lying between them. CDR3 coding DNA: TGCAGCGTTGAAGTAGCGGGACTCCATAGCAATCAGCCCCAGCATTTT. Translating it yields CSVEVAGLHSNQPQHF.

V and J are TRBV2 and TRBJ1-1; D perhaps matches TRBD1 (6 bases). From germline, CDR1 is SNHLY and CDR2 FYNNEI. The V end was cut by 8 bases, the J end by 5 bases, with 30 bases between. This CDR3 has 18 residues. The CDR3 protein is CASVGLTPGQGLGTEAFF. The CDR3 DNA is TGTGCCAGCGTGGGCTTGACACCGGGACAAGGGCTCGGGACTGAAGCTTTCTTT.

The CDR3 coding sequence is TGTGCCAGCAGCGTAGGTCCGGGTACCAATTCACCCCTCCACTTT. The encoded protein is CASSVGPGTNSPLHF. V and J are TRBV12-3 or TRBV12-4 and TRBJ1-6, with D hard to call. Trimming pared 6 bases from V and 7 bases from J, leaving 16 bases between. There are 15 residues in the CDR3.

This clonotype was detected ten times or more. The CDR3, as DNA: TGTGCCAGCAGTCCCTCTCAGGTCGGGGGTGGCTACACCTTC. Its translation is CASSPSQVGGGYTF. The chain is built from TRBV7-8 and TRBJ1-2; maybe TRBD1 (5 bases). V was clipped by 6 bases and J by 7 bases, with 18 bases between them. The CDR3 loop spans 14 amino acids. CDR1 SGHVS and CDR2 FQNEAQ come from the germline V gene. Full variable domain (rest looked up from reference TRBV7-8 and TRBJ1-2): GAGVSQSPRYKVAKRGQDVALRCDPISGHVSLFWYQQALGQGPEFLTYFQNEAQLDKSGLPSDRFFAERPEGSVSTLKIQRTQQEDSAVYLCASSPSQVGGGYTFGSGTRLTVV.

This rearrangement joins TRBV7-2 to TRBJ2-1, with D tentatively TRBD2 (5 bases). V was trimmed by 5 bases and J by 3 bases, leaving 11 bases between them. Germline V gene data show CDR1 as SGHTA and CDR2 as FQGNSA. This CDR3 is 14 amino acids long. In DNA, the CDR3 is TGTGCCAGCAGCCTCGGGATGTACTACAATGAGCAGTTCTTC. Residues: CASSLGMYYNEQFF.

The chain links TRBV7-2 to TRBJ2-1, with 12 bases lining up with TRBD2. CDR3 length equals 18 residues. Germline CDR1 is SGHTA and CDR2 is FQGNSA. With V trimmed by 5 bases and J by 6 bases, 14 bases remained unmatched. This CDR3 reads CASSQGPETSGRLNEQFF. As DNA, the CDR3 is TGTGCCAGCAGCCAAGGGCCGGAGACTAGCGGGAGACTCAATGAGCAGTTCTTC.

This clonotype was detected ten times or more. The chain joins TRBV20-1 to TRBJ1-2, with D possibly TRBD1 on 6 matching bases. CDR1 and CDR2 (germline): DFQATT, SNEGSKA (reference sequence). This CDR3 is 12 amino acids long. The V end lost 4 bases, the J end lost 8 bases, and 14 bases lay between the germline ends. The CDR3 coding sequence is TGCAGTGCTAAAACAGGGTTTGAAGGCTACACCTTC. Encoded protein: CSAKTGFEGYTF.

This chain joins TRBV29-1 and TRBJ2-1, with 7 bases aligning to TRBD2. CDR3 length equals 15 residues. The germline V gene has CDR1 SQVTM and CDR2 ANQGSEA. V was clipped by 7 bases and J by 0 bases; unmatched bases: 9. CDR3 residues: CSARLALSSYNEQFF. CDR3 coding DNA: TGCAGCGCTCGACTAGCCCTCAGCTCCTACAATGAGCAGTTCTTC.

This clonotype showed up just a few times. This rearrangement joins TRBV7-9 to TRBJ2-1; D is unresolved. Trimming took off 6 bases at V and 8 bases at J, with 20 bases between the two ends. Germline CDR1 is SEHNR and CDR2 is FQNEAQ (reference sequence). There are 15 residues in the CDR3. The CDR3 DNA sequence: TGTGCCAGCAGTATCGGGCTAGAACGCCCCGATGAGCAGTTCTTC. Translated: CASSIGLERPDEQFF.

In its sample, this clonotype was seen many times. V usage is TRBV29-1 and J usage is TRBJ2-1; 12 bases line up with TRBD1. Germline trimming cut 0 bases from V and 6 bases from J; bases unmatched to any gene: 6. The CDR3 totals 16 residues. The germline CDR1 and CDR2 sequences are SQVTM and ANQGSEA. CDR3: CSVEEGTGGAINEQFF. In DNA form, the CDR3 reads TGCAGCGTTGAAGAAGGGACAGGGGGCGCGATCAATGAGCAGTTCTTC.

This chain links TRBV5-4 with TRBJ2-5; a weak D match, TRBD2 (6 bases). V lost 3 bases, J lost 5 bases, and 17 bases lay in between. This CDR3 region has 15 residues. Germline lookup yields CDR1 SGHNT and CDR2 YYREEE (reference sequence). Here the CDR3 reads CASSYEGGRVETQYF. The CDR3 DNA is TGTGCCAGCAGCTACGAGGGAGGTCGGGTTGAGACCCAGTACTTC.

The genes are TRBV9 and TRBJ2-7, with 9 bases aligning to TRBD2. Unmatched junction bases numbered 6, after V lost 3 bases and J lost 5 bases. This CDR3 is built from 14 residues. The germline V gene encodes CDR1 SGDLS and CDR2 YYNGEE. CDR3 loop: CASSALAGDHEQYF. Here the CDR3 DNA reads TGTGCCAGCAGCGCCTTAGCGGGAGACCACGAGCAGTACTTC.

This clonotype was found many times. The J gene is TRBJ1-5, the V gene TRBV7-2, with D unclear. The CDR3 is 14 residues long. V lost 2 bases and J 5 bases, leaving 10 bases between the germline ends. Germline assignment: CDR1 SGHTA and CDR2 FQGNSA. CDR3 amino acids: CASSLFRRDQPQHF. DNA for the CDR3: TGTGCCAGCAGCTTATTTCGGCGGGATCAGCCCCAGCATTTT. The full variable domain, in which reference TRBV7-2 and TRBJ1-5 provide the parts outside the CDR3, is GAGVSQSPSNKVTEKGKDVELRCDPISGHTALYWYRQSLGQGLEFLIYFQGNSAPDKSGLPSDRFSAERTGGSVSTLTIQRTQQEDSAVYLCASSLFRRDQPQHFGDGTRLSIL.

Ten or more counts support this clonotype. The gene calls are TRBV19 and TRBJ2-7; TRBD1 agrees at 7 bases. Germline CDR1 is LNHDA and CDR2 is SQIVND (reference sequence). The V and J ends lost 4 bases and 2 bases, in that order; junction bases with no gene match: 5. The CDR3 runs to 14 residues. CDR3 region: CASSNTGDTYEQYF. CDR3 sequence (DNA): TGTGCCAGTAGTAACACAGGGGATACCTACGAGCAGTACTTC.

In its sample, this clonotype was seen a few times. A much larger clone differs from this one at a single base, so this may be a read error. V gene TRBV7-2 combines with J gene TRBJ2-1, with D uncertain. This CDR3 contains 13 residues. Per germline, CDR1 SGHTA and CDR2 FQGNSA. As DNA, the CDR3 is TGTGCCGGCAGCTTAAACCCCGCGTATGAGCAGTTCTTC. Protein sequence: CAGSLNPAYEQFF.

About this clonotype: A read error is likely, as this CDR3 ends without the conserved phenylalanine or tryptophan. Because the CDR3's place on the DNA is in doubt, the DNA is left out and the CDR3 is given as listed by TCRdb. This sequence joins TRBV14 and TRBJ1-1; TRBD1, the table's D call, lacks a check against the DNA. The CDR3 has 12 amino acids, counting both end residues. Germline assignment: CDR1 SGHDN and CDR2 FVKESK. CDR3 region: CASSPNRDRVFS.

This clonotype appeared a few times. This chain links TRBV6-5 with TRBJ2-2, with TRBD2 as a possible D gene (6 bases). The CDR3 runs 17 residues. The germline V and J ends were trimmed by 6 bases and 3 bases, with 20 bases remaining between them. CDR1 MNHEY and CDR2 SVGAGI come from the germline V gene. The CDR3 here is CASRKGRLATHTGELFF. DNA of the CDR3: TGTGCCAGCAGAAAGGGCAGGCTAGCGACCCACACCGGGGAGCTGTTTTTT.